The clone carrying this TCR beta chain was observed once. What it recognizes is unknown. This entry belongs to a study of shared clonotypes between healthy human individuals. Study conclusions and caveats: Rarefaction analysis demonstrated incomplete sorted-subset sequencing notwithstanding large depth. The study sampled only blood, and tissue repertoires likely differ.

The CDR3 is made up of 12 amino acids. V was clipped by 7 bases and J by 5 bases, with 11 bases between them. Germline loops: CDR1 MDHEN, CDR2 SYDVKM. The data were produced by immunoSEQ multiplex PCR, yet TCRdb's version contains in-frame clones alone and is incomplete. This table has millions of clones, 95% appearing once. The sequence was collected from a man aged 18 to 29 in good health. Sequencing input: naive CD4+ T cells sorted from blood. The subset was: CD45RA+ positively selected. The chain couples TRBV28 to TRBJ2-5; no reliable D call. The CDR3 sequence: CASKGPKETQYF. DNA of the CDR3: TGTGCCAGCAAAGGGCCCAAGGAGACCCAGTACTTC.